This is a list of T cell receptor beta chains from one sample in a study of blood T cells in healthy people across ages. Via MiXCR, TCRdb re-called the 5' RACE reads, giving one row per CDR3 protein. The sample records fewer than 1,200,000 distinct CDR3 sequences, about 23% being singletons. This same sample was also taken into another study, of T cells of mothers and their children.

What was sequenced was blood. These receptors were collected from a girl aged 2 to 9 in good health. Each CDR3 is given with its conserved first and last residue. A D gene is named only where the DNA matches it firmly.

>TRBV6-5|TRBJ2-3|-
CASSLGRASTDTQYF
>TRBV6-1|TRBJ2-3|-
CAGDEGGVGTDTQYF
>TRBV5-5|TRBJ2-2|TRBD1
CASSGLQGTGELFF
>TRBV6-2/TRBV6-3|TRBJ1-2|TRBD1
CASSYSAGGDRYTF
>TRBV12-3/TRBV12-4|TRBJ1-4|TRBD1
CASSSGTVLKLFF
>TRBV5-1|TRBJ2-1|TRBD2
CASSTGTSRGDEQLF
>TRBV5-1|TRBJ1-2|TRBD1
CASGDSLLYGYTF
>TRBV3-1|TRBJ1-5|-
CASSHQGNQPQHF
>TRBV6-2/TRBV6-3|-|-
CASIRRSTEDEQYF
>TRBV7-2|TRBJ1-2|-
CASSLGGKFNYGYTF
>TRBV29-1|TRBJ2-3|TRBD2
CSVDGLAGGASTDTQYF
>TRBV29-1|TRBJ1-1|-
CSVERRGGSTEAFF
>TRBV2|TRBJ2-3|-
CASMVRSTDTQYF
>TRBV12-3/TRBV12-4|TRBJ1-1|TRBD1
CASTSPGDRKNTEAFF
>TRBV18|TRBJ2-2|-
CASSTDRNTGELFF
>TRBV5-1|TRBJ2-4|TRBD2
CASSPGTSYLNIQYF
>TRBV7-9|TRBJ1-4|-
CASSEGREKLFF
>TRBV4-2|TRBJ2-4|-
CASSQGAMGVAKNIQYF
>TRBV29-1|TRBJ2-7|-
CSVFGAASSRSYEQYF
>TRBV13|TRBJ2-7|-
CASSLGGTLSYEQYF
>TRBV6-6|TRBJ2-1|TRBD2
CASRIQLSGGSNEQFF
>TRBV24-1|-|-
CATSEPNDSYEQYF
>TRBV12-3/TRBV12-4|TRBJ2-7|TRBD1
CASSPPGQAIYEQYF
>TRBV3-1|TRBJ2-1|TRBD2
CASSQMRGLALFSYNEQFF
>TRBV5-6|TRBJ2-5|-
CASKGGLGLTYF
>TRBV27|TRBJ2-1|-
CASSYSPNQYNEQFF
>TRBV29-1|TRBJ1-4|-
CSVDDEGKELFF
>TRBV20-1|TRBJ2-5|TRBD1
CSAIRRAGGLRETQYF
>TRBV5-1|TRBJ2-5|TRBD2
CASRRWLAGRETQYF
>TRBV29-1|TRBJ1-2|-
CSVSFGGNYGYTF
>TRBV20-1|TRBJ2-7|-
CSASRGVSDEQYF
>TRBV12-3/TRBV12-4|TRBJ1-6|-
CASSWQGPNSPLHF
>TRBV7-9|TRBJ1-5|-
CASSLTGVLGDGPQHF
>TRBV6-5|TRBJ1-1|-
CASKPGMYTEAFF